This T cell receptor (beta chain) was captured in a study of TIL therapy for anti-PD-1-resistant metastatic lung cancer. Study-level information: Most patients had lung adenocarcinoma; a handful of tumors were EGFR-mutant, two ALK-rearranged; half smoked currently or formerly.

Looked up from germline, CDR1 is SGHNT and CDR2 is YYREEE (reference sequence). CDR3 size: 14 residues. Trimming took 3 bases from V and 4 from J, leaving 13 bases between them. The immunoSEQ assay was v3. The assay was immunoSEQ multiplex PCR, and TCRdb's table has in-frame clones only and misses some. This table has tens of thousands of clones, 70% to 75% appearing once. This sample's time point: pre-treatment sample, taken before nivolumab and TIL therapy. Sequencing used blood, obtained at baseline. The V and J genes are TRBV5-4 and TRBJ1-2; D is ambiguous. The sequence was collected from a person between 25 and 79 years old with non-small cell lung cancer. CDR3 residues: CASSSGHAGYGYTF. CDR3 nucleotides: TGTGCCAGCAGCTCGGGCCACGCGGGCTATGGCTACACCTTC.